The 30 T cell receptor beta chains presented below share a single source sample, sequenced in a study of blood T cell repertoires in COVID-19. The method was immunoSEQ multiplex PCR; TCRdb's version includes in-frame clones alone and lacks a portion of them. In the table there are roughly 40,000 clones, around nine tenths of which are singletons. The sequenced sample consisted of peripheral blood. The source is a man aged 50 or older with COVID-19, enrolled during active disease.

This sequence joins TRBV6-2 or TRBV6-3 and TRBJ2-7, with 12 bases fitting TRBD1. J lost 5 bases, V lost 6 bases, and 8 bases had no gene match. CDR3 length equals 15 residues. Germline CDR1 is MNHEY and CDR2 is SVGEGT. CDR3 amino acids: CASSWDRGRPHEQYF. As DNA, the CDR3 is TGTGCCAGCAGCTGGGACAGGGGGCGCCCCCACGAGCAGTACTTC.

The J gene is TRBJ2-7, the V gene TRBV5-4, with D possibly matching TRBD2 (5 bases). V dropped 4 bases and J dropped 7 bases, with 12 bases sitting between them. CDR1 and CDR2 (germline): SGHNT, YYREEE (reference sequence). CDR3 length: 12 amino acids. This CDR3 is CASSPLAGEQYF. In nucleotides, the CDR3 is TGTGCCAGCAGCCCTCTAGCCGGGGAGCAGTACTTC.

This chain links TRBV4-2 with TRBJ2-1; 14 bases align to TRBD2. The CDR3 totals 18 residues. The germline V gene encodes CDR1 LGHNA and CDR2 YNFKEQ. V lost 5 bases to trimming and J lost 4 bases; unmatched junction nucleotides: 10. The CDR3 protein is CASSFPTSGRAVYNEQFF. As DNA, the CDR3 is TGTGCCAGCAGCTTTCCGACTAGCGGGAGGGCCGTGTACAATGAGCAGTTCTTC.

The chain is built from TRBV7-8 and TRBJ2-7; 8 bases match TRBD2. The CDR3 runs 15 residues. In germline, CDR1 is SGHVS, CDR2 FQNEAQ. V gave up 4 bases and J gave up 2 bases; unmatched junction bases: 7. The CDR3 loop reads CASSWVVAGTYEQYF. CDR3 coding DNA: TGTGCCAGCAGCTGGGTGGTAGCGGGGACCTACGAGCAGTACTTC. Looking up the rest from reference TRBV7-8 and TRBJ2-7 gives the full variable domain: GAGVSQSPRYKVAKRGQDVALRCDPISGHVSLFWYQQALGQGPEFLTYFQNEAQLDKSGLPSDRFFAERPEGSVSTLKIQRTQQEDSAVYLCASSWVVAGTYEQYFGPGTRLTVT.

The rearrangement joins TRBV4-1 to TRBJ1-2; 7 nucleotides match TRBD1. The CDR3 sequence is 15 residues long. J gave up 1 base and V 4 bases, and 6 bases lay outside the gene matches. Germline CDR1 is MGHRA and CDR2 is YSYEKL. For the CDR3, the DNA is TGCGCCAGCAGCCGGGATGACAGGGTTAACTATGGCTACACCTTC. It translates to CASSRDDRVNYGYTF.

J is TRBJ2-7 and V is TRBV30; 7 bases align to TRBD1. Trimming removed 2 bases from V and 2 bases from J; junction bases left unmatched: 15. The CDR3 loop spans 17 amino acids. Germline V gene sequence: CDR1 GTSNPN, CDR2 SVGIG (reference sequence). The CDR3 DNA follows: TGTGCCTGGAGTTTCCCCTCTCCCGGGACAGTTGCCTACGAGCAGTACTTC. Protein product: CAWSFPSPGTVAYEQYF.

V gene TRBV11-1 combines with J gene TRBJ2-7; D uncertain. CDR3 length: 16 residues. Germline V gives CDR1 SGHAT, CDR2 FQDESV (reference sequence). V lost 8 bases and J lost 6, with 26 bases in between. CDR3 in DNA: TGTGCCAGCTCAGCAACAGTTGGGCGCCCGGCCGCCGAGCAGTACTTC. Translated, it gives CASSATVGRPAAEQYF.

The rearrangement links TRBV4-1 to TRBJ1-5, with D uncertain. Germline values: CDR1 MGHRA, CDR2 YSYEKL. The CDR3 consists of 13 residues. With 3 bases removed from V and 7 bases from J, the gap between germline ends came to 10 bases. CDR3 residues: CASSQELRQPQHF. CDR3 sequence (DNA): TGCGCCAGCAGCCAGGAGTTGCGGCAGCCCCAGCATTTT.

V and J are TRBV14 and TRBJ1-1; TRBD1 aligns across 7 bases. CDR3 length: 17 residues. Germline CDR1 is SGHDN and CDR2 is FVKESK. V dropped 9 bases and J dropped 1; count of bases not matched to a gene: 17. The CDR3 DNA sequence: TGTGCCAGAAGGGGGCAGTTCAGTGTAGTTGGGAACACTGAAGCTTTCTTT. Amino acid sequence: CARRGQFSVVGNTEAFF.

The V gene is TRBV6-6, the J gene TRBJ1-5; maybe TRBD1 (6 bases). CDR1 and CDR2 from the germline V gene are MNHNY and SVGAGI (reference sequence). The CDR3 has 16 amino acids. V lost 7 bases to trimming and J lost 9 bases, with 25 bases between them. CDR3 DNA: TGTGCCAGCACCAATTCAGGGGCGGGGGGGTCGAGGCCCCAGCATTTT. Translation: CASTNSGAGGSRPQHF.

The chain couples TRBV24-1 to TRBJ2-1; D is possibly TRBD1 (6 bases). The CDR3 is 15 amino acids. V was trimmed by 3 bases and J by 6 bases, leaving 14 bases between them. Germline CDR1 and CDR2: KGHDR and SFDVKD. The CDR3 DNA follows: TGTGCCACCAGTGATGCAGTGGGACACCCCAATGAGCAGTTCTTC. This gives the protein CATSDAVGHPNEQFF.

CDR3 protein: CAWNTGTGRGYTF. Here the CDR3 DNA reads TGTGCCTGGAATACCGGGACAGGGCGCGGCTACACCTTC. The chain is built from TRBV30 and TRBJ1-2; 9 bases fit TRBD1. The CDR3 has 13 amino acids. Germline V gene data show CDR1 as GTSNPN and CDR2 as SVGIG (reference sequence). V was clipped by 4 bases and J by 8 bases; unmatched bases: 8. The complete variable domain, with remaining parts taken from reference TRBV30 and TRBJ1-2, reads SQTIHQWPATLVQPVGSPLSLECTVEGTSNPNLYWYRQAAGRGLQLLFYSVGIGQISSEVPQNLSASRPQDRQFILSSKKLLLSDSGFYLCAWNTGTGRGYTFGSGTRLTVV.

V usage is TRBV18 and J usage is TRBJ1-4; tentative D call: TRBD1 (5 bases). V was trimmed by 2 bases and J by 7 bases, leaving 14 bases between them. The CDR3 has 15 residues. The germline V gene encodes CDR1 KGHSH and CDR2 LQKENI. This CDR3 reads CASSPSSGVGEKLFF. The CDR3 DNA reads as TGTGCCAGCTCACCATCATCGGGGGTCGGTGAAAAACTGTTTTTT.

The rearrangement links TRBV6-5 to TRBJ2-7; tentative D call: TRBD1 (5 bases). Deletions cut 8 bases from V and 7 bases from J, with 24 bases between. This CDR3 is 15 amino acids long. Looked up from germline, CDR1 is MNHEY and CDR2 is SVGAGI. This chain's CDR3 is CASLRSKGFIGEQYF. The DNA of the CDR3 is TGTGCCAGCCTGCGATCAAAGGGGTTTATCGGGGAGCAGTACTTC.

CDR3 bases: TGTGCCAGCAGCCTTAGAGGAGCGGATGAAGCTTTCTTT. It translates to CASSLRGADEAFF. The genes are TRBV3-1 (or the pseudogene TRBV3-2) and TRBJ1-1; D is ambiguous. Trimming took off 4 bases at V and 7 bases at J, with 13 bases between the two ends. The CDR3 length is 13 residues. Per germline, CDR1 LGHDT and CDR2 YNNKEL (reference sequence).

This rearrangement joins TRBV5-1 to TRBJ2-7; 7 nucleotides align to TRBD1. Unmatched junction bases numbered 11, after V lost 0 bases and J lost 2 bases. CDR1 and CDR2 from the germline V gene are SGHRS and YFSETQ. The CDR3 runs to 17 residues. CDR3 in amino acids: CASSLVRSTGTPYEQYF. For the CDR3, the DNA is TGCGCCAGCAGCTTGGTACGTTCGACAGGGACCCCCTACGAGCAGTACTTC.

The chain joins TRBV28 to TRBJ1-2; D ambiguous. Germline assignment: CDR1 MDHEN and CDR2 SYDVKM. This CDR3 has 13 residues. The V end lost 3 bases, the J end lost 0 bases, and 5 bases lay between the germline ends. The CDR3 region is CASSLEANYGYTF. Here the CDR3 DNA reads TGTGCCAGCAGTTTGGAGGCTAACTATGGCTACACCTTC.

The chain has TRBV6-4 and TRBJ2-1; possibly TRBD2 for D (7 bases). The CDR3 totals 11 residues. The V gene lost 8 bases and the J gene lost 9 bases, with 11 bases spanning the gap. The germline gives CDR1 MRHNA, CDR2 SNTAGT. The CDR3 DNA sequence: TGTGCCAGCGGGAGGGGGAGTGAGCAGTTCTTC. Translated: CASGRGSEQFF.

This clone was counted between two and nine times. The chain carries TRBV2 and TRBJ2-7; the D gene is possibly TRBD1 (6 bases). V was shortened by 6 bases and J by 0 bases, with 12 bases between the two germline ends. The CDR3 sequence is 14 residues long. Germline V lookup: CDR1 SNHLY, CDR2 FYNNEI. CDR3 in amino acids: CASSLQGPSYEQYF. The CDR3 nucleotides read TGTGCCAGCAGCCTACAGGGTCCCTCCTACGAGCAGTACTTC.

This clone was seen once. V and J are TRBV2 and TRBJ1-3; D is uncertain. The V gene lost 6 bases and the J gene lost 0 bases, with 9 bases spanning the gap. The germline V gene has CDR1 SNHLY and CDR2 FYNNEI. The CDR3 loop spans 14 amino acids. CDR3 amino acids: CASRRESSGNTIYF. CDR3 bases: TGTGCCAGCAGGAGGGAGTCCTCTGGAAACACCATATATTTT.

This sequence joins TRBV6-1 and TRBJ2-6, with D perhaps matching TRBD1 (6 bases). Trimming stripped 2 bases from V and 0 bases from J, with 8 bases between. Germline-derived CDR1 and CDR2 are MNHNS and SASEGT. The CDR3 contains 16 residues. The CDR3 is CASSEQGTSGANVLTF. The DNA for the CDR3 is TGTGCCAGCAGTGAACAGGGGACCTCTGGGGCCAACGTCCTGACTTTC.

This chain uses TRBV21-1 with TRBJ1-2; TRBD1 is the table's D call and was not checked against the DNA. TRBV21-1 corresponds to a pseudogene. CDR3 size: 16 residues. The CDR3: CASSKPQGNPNYGYTF. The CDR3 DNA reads TGTGCCAGCAGCAAACCCCAGGGAAACCCTAACTATGGCTACACCTTC.

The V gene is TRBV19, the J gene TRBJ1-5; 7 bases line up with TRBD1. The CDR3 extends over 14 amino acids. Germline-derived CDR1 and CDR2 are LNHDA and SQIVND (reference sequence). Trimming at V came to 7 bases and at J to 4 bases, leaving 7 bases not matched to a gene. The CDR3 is CASTEDRRNQPQHF. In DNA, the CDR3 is TGTGCCAGTACCGAGGACAGGAGAAATCAGCCCCAGCATTTT.

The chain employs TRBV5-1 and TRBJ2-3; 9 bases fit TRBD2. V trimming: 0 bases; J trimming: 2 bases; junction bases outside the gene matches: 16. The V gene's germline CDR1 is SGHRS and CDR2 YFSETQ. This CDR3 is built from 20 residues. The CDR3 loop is CASSLVTPSGLAGLTDTQYF. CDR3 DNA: TGCGCCAGCAGCTTGGTAACCCCCTCTGGGCTAGCGGGGCTCACAGATACGCAGTATTTT.

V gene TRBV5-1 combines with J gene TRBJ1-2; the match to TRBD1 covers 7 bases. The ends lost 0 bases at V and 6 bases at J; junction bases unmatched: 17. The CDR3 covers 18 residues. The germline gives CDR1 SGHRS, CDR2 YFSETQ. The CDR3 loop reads CASSLDKSRPPRGNGYTF. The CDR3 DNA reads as TGCGCCAGCAGCTTGGACAAGAGTCGTCCCCCCAGGGGGAATGGCTACACCTTC.

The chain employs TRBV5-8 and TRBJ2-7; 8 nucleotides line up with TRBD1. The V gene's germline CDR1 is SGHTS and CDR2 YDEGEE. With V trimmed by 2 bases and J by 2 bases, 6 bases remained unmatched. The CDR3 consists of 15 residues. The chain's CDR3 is CASSLIGTGAYEQYF. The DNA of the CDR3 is TGTGCCAGCAGCTTAATTGGGACAGGAGCCTACGAGCAGTACTTC.

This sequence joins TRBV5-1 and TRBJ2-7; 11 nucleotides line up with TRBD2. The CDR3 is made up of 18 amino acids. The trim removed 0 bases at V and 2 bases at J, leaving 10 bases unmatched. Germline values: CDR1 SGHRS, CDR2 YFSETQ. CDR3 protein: CASSLGLAGGPITYEQYF. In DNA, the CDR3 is TGCGCCAGCAGCTTGGGGCTAGCGGGAGGTCCCATAACCTACGAGCAGTACTTC.

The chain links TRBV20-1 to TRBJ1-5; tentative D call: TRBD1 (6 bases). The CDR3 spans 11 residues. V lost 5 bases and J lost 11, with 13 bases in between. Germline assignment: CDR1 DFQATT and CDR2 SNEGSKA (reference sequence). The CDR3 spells CSAGQKNAQHF. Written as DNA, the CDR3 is TGCAGTGCTGGACAGAAGAACGCCCAGCATTTT.

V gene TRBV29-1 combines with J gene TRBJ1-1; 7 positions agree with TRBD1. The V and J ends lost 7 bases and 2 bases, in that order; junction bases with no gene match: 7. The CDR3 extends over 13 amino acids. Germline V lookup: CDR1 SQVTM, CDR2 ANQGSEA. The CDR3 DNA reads TGCAGCGCTAACCGGGACAGAAACACTGAAGCTTTCTTT. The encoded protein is CSANRDRNTEAFF.

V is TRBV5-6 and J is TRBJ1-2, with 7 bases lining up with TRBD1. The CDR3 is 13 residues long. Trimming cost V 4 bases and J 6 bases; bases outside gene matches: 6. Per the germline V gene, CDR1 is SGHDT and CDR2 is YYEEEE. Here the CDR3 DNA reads TGTGCCAGCAGCCCCACAGGGGTGGATGGCTACACCTTC. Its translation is CASSPTGVDGYTF.